The 28 T cell receptor beta chains below were found in one sample sequenced in a study of T cells in Graves' hyperthyroidism and ophthalmopathy. Researchers amplified the TCR beta CDR3 regions from RNA transcripts. HTBI primers drove first-round RT-PCR of the TCR CDR3. From the multiplex PCR reads, TCRdb called clonotypes with MiXCR, one entry per CDR3 protein. Of a few hundred thousand distinct CDR3 sequences in the sample, roughly 50% were seen once. The sequenced sample consisted of peripheral blood or thyroid tissue (not recorded which). The source is a woman younger than 30 with Graves' hyperthyroidism.

The chain joins TRBV7-9 to TRBJ1-2, with 9 bases matching TRBD1. Germline-derived CDR1 and CDR2 are SEHNR and FQNEAQ (reference sequence). With 5 bases clipped from V and 6 bases from J, the junction kept 13 bases outside the gene matches. CDR3 size: 16 residues. The chain's CDR3 is CASSLAKGQGNDGYTF. CDR3 DNA: TGTGCCAGCAGCCTCGCTAAGGGACAGGGAAACGATGGCTACACCTTC.

The chain is built from TRBV6-6 and TRBJ2-7; TRBD1 might be the D (6 bases). There are 14 residues in the CDR3. Trimming took off 0 bases at V and 3 bases at J, with 9 bases between the two ends. The germline V gene has CDR1 MNHNY and CDR2 SVGAGI (reference sequence). This CDR3 is CASSYSQGGYEQYF. Written as DNA, the CDR3 is TGTGCCAGCAGTTACTCACAGGGCGGCTACGAGCAGTACTTC.

The rearrangement links TRBV9 to TRBJ2-7, with a possible D match to TRBD2 (5 bases). The V gene's germline CDR1 is SGDLS and CDR2 YYNGEE. CDR3 length: 12 amino acids. The V end lost 7 bases, the J end lost 6 bases, and 14 bases lay between the germline ends. The CDR3 DNA is TGTGCCAGCGGTAGCGCCCCTGGCGAGCAGTACTTC. It specifies CASGSAPGEQYF.

This clonotype was counted a few times. The chain couples TRBV6-5 to TRBJ2-7; 10 bases map to TRBD1. This CDR3 spans 14 amino acids. Germline CDR1 and CDR2: MNHEY and SVGAGI. V was pared by 5 bases and J by 9 bases, with 10 bases of the junction left unmatched. The CDR3, as DNA: TGTGCCAGCAGTCCCGACAGGGGGCCGTCAAGGCAGTACTTC. Translating it yields CASSPDRGPSRQYF.

A note on this clonotype: A far larger clone is off by one base, so a read error is likely. No conserved phenylalanine or tryptophan is present at the end of the CDR3, so a read error is the likely explanation. V and J are TRBV11-2 and TRBJ2-7; no definite D call. V gave up 3 bases and J gave up 4 bases, with 4 bases separating them. The CDR3 loop spans 11 amino acids. Germline CDR1 and CDR2: SGHAT and FQNNGV. CDR3 coding DNA: TGTGCCAGCAGCTTGATTTACGAGCAGTACCTC. This gives the protein CASSLIYEQYL.

The table lists this clonotype with many counts. The chain has TRBV24-1 and TRBJ1-5; D remains unclear. Germline V gene sequence: CDR1 KGHDR, CDR2 SFDVKD. The CDR3 covers 13 residues. Trimming took 7 bases from V and 4 from J, leaving 10 bases between them. In nucleotides, the CDR3 is TGTGCCACCAGAAAATCAGGTAATCAGCCCCAGCATTTT. Translated, it gives CATRKSGNQPQHF.

This clonotype was recorded at least ten times. The chain has TRBV7-2 and TRBJ2-7, with a tentative D call TRBD2 (5 bases). Trimming cost V 3 bases and J 5 bases, with 8 bases left between them. Germline assignment: CDR1 SGHTA and CDR2 FQGNSA. The CDR3 runs 12 residues. DNA of the CDR3: TGTGCCAGCAGCTTTGCGAGGGACGAGCAGTACTTC. Its translation is CASSFARDEQYF.

The chain is built from TRBV24-1 and TRBJ2-5; 12 bases fit TRBD2. The J segment lost 1 base and the V segment lost 3 bases, leaving 5 bases of the junction unmatched. CDR1 KGHDR and CDR2 SFDVKD come from the germline V gene. CDR3 length: 17 residues. The CDR3 DNA reads TGTGCCACCAGTGATCGGACTAGCGGGGAACTCCAAGAGACCCAGTACTTC. It is translated as CATSDRTSGELQETQYF.

Here the CDR3 DNA reads TGTGCCAGCACCCCCCGTGTGTGGGATAATTCACCCCTCCACTTT. Protein sequence: CASTPRVWDNSPLHF. The gene calls are TRBV7-2 and TRBJ1-6, with D uncertain. This CDR3 comprises 15 residues. The germline V gene has CDR1 SGHTA and CDR2 FQGNSA. Trimming removed 7 bases at V and 5 bases at J, with 15 bases between.

This chain joins TRBV25-1 and TRBJ1-1; D is undetermined. The CDR3 covers 13 residues. Germline CDR1 is MGHDK and CDR2 is SYGVNS. The V and J ends lost 1 base and 5 bases respectively, with 8 bases between them. For the CDR3, the DNA is TGTGCCAGCAGTGAATCCGGGGAGACTGAAGCTTTCTTT. Translating it yields CASSESGETEAFF.

The sample holds many counts of this clonotype. The chain recombines TRBV10-3 with TRBJ2-7; either TRBD1 or TRBD2 may fit D (5 bases each). V lost 6 bases and J lost 3, with 18 bases in between. This CDR3 is 15 amino acids long. The germline V gene encodes CDR1 ENHRY and CDR2 SYGVKD. CDR3 amino acids: CAISAENRDGYEQYF. The CDR3 DNA reads as TGTGCCATCAGCGCGGAGAACCGGGACGGCTACGAGCAGTACTTC.

The CDR3 loop is CASGSTGMNYGYTF. The CDR3 coding sequence is TGTGCCAGCGGATCGACAGGGATGAACTATGGCTACACCTTC. This chain connects TRBV6-2 or TRBV6-3 to TRBJ1-2; 7 bases are a match to TRBD1. The length of the CDR3 is 14 residues. The germline gives CDR1 MNHEY, CDR2 SVGEGT. Germline trimming cut 8 bases from V and 2 bases from J; bases unmatched to any gene: 8.

This clonotype has a handful of counts. V gene TRBV7-2 combines with J gene TRBJ1-2; 7 bases are shared with TRBD1. From germline, CDR1 is SGHTA and CDR2 FQGNSA. There are 13 residues in the CDR3. J lost 2 bases, V lost 7 bases, and 4 bases had no gene match. The DNA of the CDR3 is TGTGCCAGCACCCGGGACAGAAACTATGGCTACACCTTC. It is translated as CASTRDRNYGYTF.

A word on this clonotype: Being one base from a much bigger clone, this may be a read error. V and J are TRBV2 and TRBJ1-3, with D tentatively TRBD1 (5 bases). Germline V lookup: CDR1 SNHLY, CDR2 FYNNEI. This CDR3 region has 14 residues. V lost 3 bases to trimming and J lost 2 bases, with 8 bases between them. The DNA for the CDR3 is TGTGCCAGCAGTGATAGGGGCCCTGGAAACACCATATATTTT. This codes for CASSDRGPGNTIYF.

This clonotype was seen more than once but under ten times. The V gene is TRBV7-9, the J gene TRBJ2-5; D is ambiguous. The ends were cut back, 2 bases at V and 1 base at J, with 5 bases in the middle. Looked up from germline, CDR1 is SEHNR and CDR2 is FQNEAQ (reference sequence). The CDR3 contains 13 residues. The DNA for the CDR3 is TGTGCCAGCAGCTTACCAGTCCAAGAGACCCAGTACTTC. It yields the protein CASSLPVQETQYF.

The table lists this clonotype with many counts. The chain links TRBV20-1 to TRBJ2-5; 12 nucleotides align to TRBD2. The length of the CDR3 is 15 residues. Looked up from germline, CDR1 is DFQATT and CDR2 is SNEGSKA (reference sequence). J was trimmed by 5 bases and V by 6 bases; bases with no gene match: 10. In nucleotides, the CDR3 is TGCAGTGCGAGGACTAGCGGGACGATCTCCGAGACCCAGTACTTC. This gives the protein CSARTSGTISETQYF.

This chain uses TRBV7-6 with TRBJ1-1; no clear D. The length of the CDR3 is 15 residues. Trimming pared 7 bases from V and 1 base from J, leaving 16 bases between. CDR1 is SGHVS, CDR2 FNYEAQ, per germline. The DNA for the CDR3 is TGTGCCAGCACCTCTCCCCTGGCTTCGAACACTGAAGCTTTCTTT. This sequence encodes CASTSPLASNTEAFF. Variable domain in full (rest from reference TRBV7-6 and TRBJ1-1): GAGVSQSPRYKVTKRGQDVALRCDPISGHVSLYWYRQALGQGPEFLTYFNYEAQQDKSGLPNDRFSAERPEGSISTLTIQRTEQRDSAMYRCASTSPLASNTEAFFGQGTRLTVV.

This clonotype is a singleton in its sample. The junction departs from the called germline gene at one end, perhaps through a read error. This chain uses TRBV7-9 with TRBJ1-1; no clear D. Germline CDR1 SEHNR, CDR2 FQNEAQ (reference sequence). The CDR3 has 14 amino acids. The DNA of the CDR3 is TGTGCCTGCAGCTTAAATAGGAGGAACACTGAAGCTTACTTT. Encoded protein: CACSLNRRNTEAYF.

V and J are TRBV7-9 and TRBJ2-7; TRBD2 matches 7 bases. CDR1 is SEHNR and CDR2 is FQNEAQ in the germline V gene (reference sequence). Germline trimming cut 2 bases from V and 5 bases from J; bases unmatched to any gene: 6. This CDR3 comprises 14 residues. The CDR3 DNA sequence: TGTGCCAGCAGCTTACCCTCCCGGGGGGACGAGCAGTACTTC. Amino acids: CASSLPSRGDEQYF. The full variable domain, with the rest looked up from reference TRBV7-9 and TRBJ2-7, is DTGVSQNPRHKITKRGQNVTFRCDPISEHNRLYWYRQTLGQGPEFLTYFQNEAQLEKSRLLSDRFSAERPKGSFSTLEIQRTEQGDSAMYLCASSLPSRGDEQYFGPGTRLTVT.

The chain combines TRBV24-1 with TRBJ1-5; D gene ambiguous. Germline CDR1 is KGHDR and CDR2 is SFDVKD. The CDR3 extends over 11 amino acids. CDR3 protein: CASGLVEAQHF. The CDR3 DNA reads as TGTGCTAGTGGTTTGGTAGAGGCCCAGCATTTT.

Concerning this clonotype itself: A read error may explain this, as a much larger clone is one base away. The J gene is TRBJ2-5, the V gene TRBV7-2; no definite D call. V gave up 4 bases and J gave up 0 bases, with 9 bases separating them. CDR3 length equals 14 residues. Germline CDR1 SGHTA, CDR2 FQGNSA. The CDR3 loop reads CASSSMSDQETQYF. The CDR3 coding sequence is TGTGCCAGCAGCTCGATGTCCGACCAAGAGACCCAGTACTTC.

This clonotype has a handful of counts. The genes are TRBV24-1 and TRBJ1-3; unclear D gene. The CDR3 runs 16 residues. The ends were cut back, 7 bases at V and 0 bases at J, with 15 bases in the middle. Germline V gene data show CDR1 as KGHDR and CDR2 as SFDVKD. The CDR3 region has the DNA TGTGCCACCAGAGAATCCGACGGAATCTCTGGAAACACCATATATTTT. Translated: CATRESDGISGNTIYF.

This clonotype was detected many times. This rearrangement joins TRBV7-9 to TRBJ1-6; TRBD1 agrees at 8 bases. The CDR3 extends over 13 amino acids. The V gene end was trimmed by 7 bases and the J gene end by 6 bases; junction bases not matched to a gene: 2. Germline V gene data show CDR1 as SEHNR and CDR2 as FQNEAQ (reference sequence). The CDR3 DNA is TGTGCCAGCAACGACAGGGGTAATTCACCCCTCCACTTT. Translation gives CASNDRGNSPLHF.

The chain carries TRBV7-3 and TRBJ1-6; a weak D match, TRBD1 (6 bases). The germline V gene encodes CDR1 SGHTA and CDR2 FQGTGA. This CDR3 has 17 residues. The germline V and J ends were trimmed by 2 bases and 8 bases, with 19 bases remaining between them. The CDR3 here is CASSLVGGWGADSPLHF. The CDR3 bases are TGTGCCAGCAGCTTAGTCGGAGGCTGGGGGGCTGATTCACCCCTCCACTTT.

The rearrangement links TRBV15 to TRBJ2-7; perhaps D is TRBD1 or TRBD2 (5 bases each). Germline CDR1 LNHNV, CDR2 YYDKDF (reference sequence). The CDR3 has 13 residues. V was pared by 5 bases and J by 6 bases, with 14 bases between. The CDR3 DNA reads as TGTGCCACCAGCGGCAGGGTGGCGGGCGAGCAGTACTTC. Its protein is CATSGRVAGEQYF.

The J gene is TRBJ1-1, the V gene TRBV5-1; no firm D call. The V gene's germline CDR1 is SGHRS and CDR2 YFSETQ. This CDR3 comprises 12 residues. The V end lost 4 bases, the J end lost 8 bases, and 12 bases lay between the germline ends. CDR3 loop: CASSTGQDEAFF. The CDR3, as DNA: TGCGCCAGCAGCACGGGCCAGGACGAAGCTTTCTTT.

This clonotype was found once. The chain carries TRBV15 and TRBJ1-3; D uncertain. The ends were cut back, 0 bases at V and 8 bases at J, with 11 bases in the middle. CDR3 size: 14 residues. Germline-derived CDR1 and CDR2 are LNHNV and YYDKDF (reference sequence). The CDR3 nucleotides are TGTGCCACCAGCAGAGAACGCGGGGTTGACACCATATATTTT. Amino acids: CATSRERGVDTIYF.

This clonotype was counted many times. The DNA for the CDR3 is TGTGCCAGCATGGATAACTATGGCTACACCTTC. Residues: CASMDNYGYTF. This chain joins TRBV2 and TRBJ1-2; no reliable D call. The CDR3 is 11 amino acids. CDR1 and CDR2 from the germline V gene are SNHLY and FYNNEI. V gave up 7 bases and J gave up 1 base, with 4 bases separating them.